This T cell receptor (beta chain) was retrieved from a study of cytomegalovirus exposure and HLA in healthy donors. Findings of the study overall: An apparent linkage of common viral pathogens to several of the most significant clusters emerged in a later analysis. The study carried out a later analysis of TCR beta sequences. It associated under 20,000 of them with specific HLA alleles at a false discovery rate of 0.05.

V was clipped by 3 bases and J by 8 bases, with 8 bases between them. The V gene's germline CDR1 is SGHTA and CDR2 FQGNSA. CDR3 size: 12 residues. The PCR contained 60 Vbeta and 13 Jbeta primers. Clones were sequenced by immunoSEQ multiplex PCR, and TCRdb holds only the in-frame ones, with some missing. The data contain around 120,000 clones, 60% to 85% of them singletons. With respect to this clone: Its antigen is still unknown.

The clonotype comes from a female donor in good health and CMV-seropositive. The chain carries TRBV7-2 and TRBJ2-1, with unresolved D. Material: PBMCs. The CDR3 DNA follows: TGTGCCAGCAGCTTCTTCCCCGATGAGCAGTTCTTC. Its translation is CASSFFPDEQFF. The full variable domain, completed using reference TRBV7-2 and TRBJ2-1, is GAGVSQSPSNKVTEKGKDVELRCDPISGHTALYWYRQSLGQGLEFLIYFQGNSAPDKSGLPSDRFSAERTGGSVSTLTIQRTQQEDSAVYLCASSFFPDEQFFGPGTRLTVL.